Below, 9 T cell receptor beta chains from the same sample are listed, as sequenced in a study of regulatory T cells in long-lasting Graves disease. HTBI primers from iRepertoire and Arm-PCR of CDR3 regions yielded the TCR beta libraries. TCRdb re-called the multiplex PCR reads with MiXCR, one entry per CDR3 protein. The repertoire holds fewer than 450,000 distinct CDR3 sequences, with about 15% as singletons. As to time point: newly diagnosed GD, antithyroid drugs for less than 3 months. TCR sequences were obtained from RNA taken from PBMCs. The same specimen was also included in a second study, on T cells in Graves' hyperthyroidism and ophthalmopathy.

Specimen: peripheral blood mononuclear cells (PBMCs), collected at new diagnosis, from a patient treated with antithyroid drugs. These receptors were obtained from a middle-aged woman with Graves disease.

In its sample, this clonotype was seen many times. The J gene is TRBJ1-2, the V gene TRBV27, with D possibly TRBD1 on 6 matching bases. With 2 bases removed from V and 4 bases from J, the gap between germline ends came to 14 bases. This CDR3 spans 15 amino acids. The germline V gene encodes CDR1 MNHEY and CDR2 SMNVEV (reference sequence). CDR3 DNA sequence: TGTGCCAGCAGTTTAGGAACCACAGGGATCTATGGCTACACCTTC. It is translated as CASSLGTTGIYGYTF.

There are many counts of this clonotype. The chain joins TRBV12-3 or TRBV12-4 to TRBJ1-6; no clear D gene. The V and J ends lost 3 bases and 0 bases respectively, with 6 bases between them. CDR3 size: 15 residues. CDR3 nucleotide sequence: TGTGCCAGCAGTTTTTGGAGCTCCTATAATTCACCCCTCCACTTT. It translates to CASSFWSSYNSPLHF.

The table lists this clonotype with many counts. The chain carries TRBV28 and TRBJ2-2, with D perhaps matching TRBD2 (5 bases). Per the germline V gene, CDR1 is MDHEN and CDR2 is SYDVKM. The V and J ends lost 7 bases and 4 bases respectively, with 10 bases between them. The length of the CDR3 is 13 residues. CDR3 DNA: TGTGCCAGCATTCAGCGGCTCACCGGGGAGCTGTTTTTT. It translates to CASIQRLTGELFF.

This clonotype was found many times. This CDR3 reads CASSSGLFYNEQFF. Here the CDR3 DNA reads TGTGCCAGCAGTTCGGGACTATTTTACAATGAGCAGTTCTTC. The rearrangement uses TRBV28 and TRBJ2-1, with 7 bases aligning to TRBD2. The V gene's germline CDR1 is MDHEN and CDR2 SYDVKM. The CDR3 contains 14 residues. J lost 4 bases, V lost 4 bases, and 4 bases had no gene match.

This clonotype was seen ten or more times. The genes are TRBV28 and TRBJ1-5; D is undetermined. The CDR3 totals 16 residues. Trimming pared 6 bases from V and 0 bases from J, leaving 15 bases between. CDR1 MDHEN and CDR2 SYDVKM come from the germline V gene. CDR3 sequence: CASRPVLRSSNQPQHF. CDR3 DNA: TGTGCCAGCAGGCCGGTCCTCCGGAGTAGCAATCAGCCCCAGCATTTT.

In its sample, this clonotype was seen many times. V and J are TRBV2 and TRBJ2-2, with D tentatively TRBD1 or TRBD2 (5 bases each). This CDR3 is built from 15 residues. In germline, CDR1 is SNHLY, CDR2 FYNNEI. With 7 bases removed from V and 8 bases from J, the gap between germline ends came to 20 bases. In DNA, the CDR3 is TGTGCCAGCACGTGGGACCGCCATCGCGCGGGGGAGCTGTTTTTT. Residues: CASTWDRHRAGELFF.

This chain joins TRBV10-1 and TRBJ2-3, with 10 bases matching TRBD2. In germline, CDR1 is WNHNN, CDR2 SYGVQD (reference sequence). The CDR3 consists of 21 residues. The ends lost 1 base at V and 0 bases at J; junction bases unmatched: 16. The CDR3 sequence is CASSELGASGSWGSSTDTQYF. CDR3 coding DNA: TGCGCCAGCAGTGAGTTAGGGGCTAGCGGGAGCTGGGGATCTAGCACAGATACGCAGTATTTT.

The J gene is TRBJ2-1, the V gene TRBV11-2; 14 bases align to TRBD2. J was trimmed by 8 bases and V by 7 bases; bases with no gene match: 10. CDR1 SGHAT and CDR2 FQNNGV come from the germline V gene. The CDR3 covers 16 residues. CDR3 sequence (DNA): TGTGCCAGCAACGTACCATCGGGACTAGCGGGAGATGAGCAGTTCTTC. Its translation: CASNVPSGLAGDEQFF.

There are many counts of this clonotype. The chain joins TRBV20-1 to TRBJ2-5; 8 bases align to TRBD1. Germline V CDR1 and CDR2: DFQATT, SNEGSKA (reference sequence). The ends lost 5 bases at V and 5 bases at J; junction bases unmatched: 4. The CDR3 runs to 12 residues. The CDR3 bases are TGCAGTGCTTACAGGGGGTTGGAGACCCAGTACTTC. As protein: CSAYRGLETQYF.